This record covers a single TCR beta chain. This entry is derived from a study of blood T cell repertoires in COVID-19. Across the study: T cells, B-cell-depleted T cells, or PBMCs supplied cDNA or gDNA.

The CDR3 sequence is 15 residues long. Germline V gene lookup returns CDR1 SGHDT and CDR2 YYEEEE. Trimming left V 4 bases short and J 6 bases short, with 14 bases between. In the study's own analysis: Amplification with reference gene primers provided the estimates of nucleated cell counts. TCRdb's copy holds only in-frame clones and misses some; the assay was immunoSEQ multiplex PCR. V and J calls and clone size are as listed in that table; D and trimming were resolved from the DNA. The data show about 480,000 clones, more than 75% seen once. Two negative PCRs, clearance, or symptom resolution had been documented for recovered Cohort 3 donors.

The source of this sequence is a woman between 40 and 55 years old who had recovered from COVID-19. V gene TRBV5-6 combines with J gene TRBJ1-6; D gene ambiguous. Material: PBMCs or T cells enriched from blood (not recorded which). CDR3 amino acids: CASSPTRGSNSPLHF. As DNA, the CDR3 is TGTGCCAGCAGCCCGACCCGGGGAAGTAATTCACCCCTCCACTTT.